Listed here is a single T cell receptor beta chain. This entry comes from a study of blood T cell repertoires in COVID-19. Repertoires were generated with immunoSEQ multiplex PCR, while TCRdb's copy carries only in-frame clones and drops some. The table includes about 260,000 clones, more than 70% detected once. Between the trimmed V and J ends, which lost 5 bases and 2 bases, there was a span of 6 bases. Germline CDR1 MGHDK, CDR2 SYGVNS. CDR3 length: 12 residues. This chain links TRBV25-1 with TRBJ1-2; TRBD1 is a possible D gene (6 bases). The TCR was taken from a woman between 50 and 59 years old who had recovered from COVID-19. What was sequenced was PBMCs or T cells enriched from blood (not recorded which). The CDR3 is CASSQGNYGYTF. The DNA for the CDR3 is TGTGCCAGCAGTCAGGGGAACTATGGCTACACCTTC.